The 3 T cell receptor beta chains below all came from one sample that was sequenced in a study of technical replicates of blood from four donors. The method was immunoSEQ multiplex PCR; TCRdb's version includes in-frame clones alone and lacks a portion of them. The sample yields approximately 41,000 clones, around 96% seen once. The specimen was T cells isolated from PBMCs. These receptors originate from a human donor in good health.

The V gene is TRBV10-3, the J gene TRBJ1-3; D possibly corresponds to TRBD1 (5 bases). The ends were cut back, 10 bases at V and 0 bases at J, with 13 bases in the middle. Germline V gene lookup returns CDR1 ENHRY and CDR2 SYGVKD. The CDR3 length is 14 residues. The chain's CDR3 is CATPGRRSGNTIYF. CDR3 DNA: TGTGCCACCCCAGGGCGACGCTCTGGAAACACCATATATTTT.

CDR3 DNA: TGCGCCAGCAGCTTGCGAGGGGGCGAGGAAGTCTATGGCTACACCTTC. Protein: CASSLRGGEEVYGYTF. This chain uses TRBV5-1 with TRBJ1-2; TRBD1 matches 7 bases. V was clipped by 1 base and J by 4 bases; unmatched bases: 10. CDR3 length: 16 amino acids. Per germline, CDR1 SGHRS and CDR2 YFSETQ. Full variable domain (remainder filled in from reference TRBV5-1 and TRBJ1-2): KAGVTQTPRYLIKTRGQQVTLSCSPISGHRSVSWYQQTPGQGLQFLFEYFSETQRNKGNFPGRFSGRQFSNSRSEMNVSTLELGDSALYLCASSLRGGEEVYGYTFGSGTRLTVV.

The chain links TRBV7-9 to TRBJ1-1, with D perhaps TRBD1 (6 bases). V was shortened by 2 bases and J by 7 bases, with 14 bases between the two germline ends. Germline assignment: CDR1 SEHNR and CDR2 FQNEAQ (reference sequence). The CDR3 runs to 14 residues. The CDR3 nucleotides read TGTGCCAGCAGCTTAAGCGCCGGACAGTTTGAAGCTTTCTTT. Translated: CASSLSAGQFEAFF.